This TCR beta chain is from a study of T cell repertoires in aging, cancer and after chemotherapy (dated by TCRdb to between 2018 and 2021). Looking at the study overall: The donors fell into six age groups ranging from 30 or younger to 70 or older, and each group had at least three individuals. Peripheral blood TCR beta repertoires from healthy donors and cancer patients were profiled to examine immunoaging and T cell reconstitution after chemotherapy. The full dataset contained 9.1 million or so TCR reads. The cohort comprised 218 cancer patients, over 90 with hematological and approximately 120 with solid cancers, plus 95 healthy donors as a reference group. Paired pre- and post-chemotherapy samples in the solid tumor group came from brain tumor (glioblastoma) patients receiving temozolomide-based therapy. General study outcomes and caveats: In healthy donors, the decline in TCR diversity with age was mainly due to loss of richness, whereas in cancer patients loss of evenness also played a role. It was noted by the authors that conclusions about immunological memory after chemotherapy cannot be drawn from the repertoire data. Untreated patients with hematological or solid cancers showed significantly lower blood TCR diversity and higher clonality than age-matched healthy donors. In both cancer cohorts, the median generation probability rose over the chemotherapy interval, which suggests that the repertoire was reconstituted through rebound thymic output.

In its sample, this clonotype comes out as medium-sized (0.01 to 0.1%). Its specific antigen is unknown. It has no much larger one-base neighbor in the sample; base qualities were not kept. V trim: 2 bases; J trim: 5 bases; unmatched bases: 7. CDR1 and CDR2, per the germline V gene, are SGHTA and FQGNSA. The CDR3 holds 16 amino acids from the cysteine to the phenylalanine. The only DNA kept is the CDR3, 48 bases in frame from the first base. TCR beta rearrangements were amplified from genomic DNA isolated from peripheral blood, not from sorted cells or RNA. Rearranged TRB sequences spanning V, D and J segments were amplified by multiplex touch-down PCR using a mixed TRB-A/B primer pool. Illumina adapters and sample indices were added to the amplicons in two consecutive PCR reactions performed with Phusion HS II polymerase. After gel purification with the NucleoSpin Gel and PCR Clean-up kit, the amplicons were checked using Qubit and an Agilent 2100 Bioanalyzer. Sequencing of libraries was carried out on an Illumina MiSeq in 600-cycle, single-indexed, paired-end runs. Concerning the study's data processing: Processing of the TRB sequences was carried out with MiXCR versions 2.12 and 3.0.5. A clone was defined as each unique CDR3 nucleotide sequence, and only productive sequences supported by at least two reads were kept. Repertoire metrics included Shannon diversity, evenness, clonality (one minus evenness), and alpha-parameterized diversity profiles from alpha 0 to 5. The IGoR algorithm was used to calculate generation probabilities for clones in the paired samples taken before and after chemotherapy. TCRdb handled the public reads itself, with Q25 trimming in fastp and clone calling in MiXCR, and kept productive beta chains. One record per CDR3 amino acid sequence lists the most common genes and DNA. These V and J calls derive from TCRdb rather than the authors' analysis. The sample table contains some 470 distinct CDR3 sequences; only one count was recorded for roughly 30% of them. The ten top clones hold about 33% of the sample.

The sequence is built from TRBV7-2 and TRBJ2-7, and 12 junction bases match TRBD2. The clonotype was recovered from a human donor with a solid tumor. Sequences were obtained from blood. The CDR3 reads CASSLPSGGALHEQYF. The DNA sequence is TGTGCCAGCAGCTTACCTAGCGGGGGGGCTCTGCACGAGCAGTACTTC.